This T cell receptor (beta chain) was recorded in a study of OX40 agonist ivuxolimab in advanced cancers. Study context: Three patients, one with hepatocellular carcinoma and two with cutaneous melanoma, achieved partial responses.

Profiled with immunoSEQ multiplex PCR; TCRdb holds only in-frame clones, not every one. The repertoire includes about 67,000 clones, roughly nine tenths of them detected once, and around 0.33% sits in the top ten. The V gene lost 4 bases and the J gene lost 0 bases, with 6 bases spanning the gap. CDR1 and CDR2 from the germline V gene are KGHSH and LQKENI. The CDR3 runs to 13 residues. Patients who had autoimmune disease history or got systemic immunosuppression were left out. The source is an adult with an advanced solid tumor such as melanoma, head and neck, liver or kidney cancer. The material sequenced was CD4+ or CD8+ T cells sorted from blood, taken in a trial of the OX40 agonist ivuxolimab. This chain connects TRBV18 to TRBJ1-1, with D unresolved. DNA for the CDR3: TGTGCCAGCTCACAGGGTGTGAACACTGAAGCTTTCTTT. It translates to CASSQGVNTEAFF.